What follows are 11 T cell receptor beta chains derived from one specimen sequenced in a study of siplizumab effects on memory and regulatory T cells. Sequencing was performed with immunoSEQ multiplex PCR; in TCRdb, only in-frame clones are kept and a portion is missing. The data contain 90,000 to 120,000 clones, 90% to 95% of them seen just once; the ten biggest clones take up 0.73%. Sample: Tregs sorted from blood. The receptors originated from a human donor in good health.

The table lists this clone with a count of one. The chain combines TRBV13 with TRBJ2-3, with D hard to call. Germline V gives CDR1 PRHDT, CDR2 FYEKMQ (reference sequence). The CDR3 is 14 residues long. V gave up 5 bases and J gave up 6 bases, with 15 bases separating them. The CDR3 reads CASSQRRPEDTQYF. The DNA for the CDR3 is TGTGCCAGCAGCCAACGCCGCCCAGAGGATACGCAGTATTTT.

The chain links TRBV7-9 to TRBJ1-5; D gene ambiguous. Germline values: CDR1 SEHNR, CDR2 FQNEAQ (reference sequence). Trimming stripped 5 bases from V and 5 bases from J, with 19 bases between. The CDR3 has 16 amino acids. DNA of the CDR3: TGTGCCAGCAGCGACGCCACCTGGACGTCAGATCAGCCCCAGCATTTT. Translating it yields CASSDATWTSDQPQHF.

This rearrangement joins TRBV2 to TRBJ2-1; 10 bases are shared with TRBD2. Germline CDR1 is SNHLY and CDR2 is FYNNEI. Trimming took 10 bases from V and 6 from J; bases not matched to a gene: 6. The CDR3 runs to 13 residues. The CDR3: CATASGRFNEQFF. CDR3 nucleotides: TGTGCCACCGCTAGCGGGAGATTCAATGAGCAGTTCTTC.

This chain uses TRBV14 with TRBJ2-1; maybe TRBD1 (5 bases). Germline lookup yields CDR1 SGHDN and CDR2 FVKESK. The CDR3 sequence is 16 residues long. The V gene lost 0 bases and the J gene lost 7 bases, with 16 bases spanning the gap. The CDR3 region is CASSQDFMQGQNEQFF. In DNA form, the CDR3 reads TGTGCCAGCAGCCAAGATTTTATGCAGGGTCAGAATGAGCAGTTCTTC.

The chain combines TRBV2 with TRBJ1-1; D is perhaps TRBD1 (5 bases). The CDR3 loop spans 13 amino acids. Trimming took off 8 bases at V and 0 bases at J, with 10 bases between the two ends. Germline CDR1 and CDR2: SNHLY and FYNNEI. CDR3 nucleotides: TGTGCCAGCTCGGGACCGATGAACACTGAAGCTTTCTTT. Its translation is CASSGPMNTEAFF.

The chain has TRBV21-1 and TRBJ2-6. TRBV21-1 is listed as a pseudogene. The CDR3 spans 15 residues. CDR3 nucleotides: TGTGCCAGCAGCATGGCGCTCTCTGGGGCCAACGTCCTGACTTTC. Translated, it gives CASSMALSGANVLTF.

The chain is built from TRBV30 and TRBJ1-2, with D unresolved. Trimming left V 2 bases short and J 4 bases short, with 14 bases between. From germline, CDR1 is GTSNPN and CDR2 SVGIG (reference sequence). The CDR3 is 14 amino acids. The CDR3 DNA sequence: TGTGCCTGGAGTCCGGAGATACGGGGCTATGGCTACACCTTC. Encoded protein: CAWSPEIRGYGYTF.

CDR3 DNA: TGTGCCAGTTCTCCCCAGCTATCGAGCACAGATACGCAGTATTTT. Translating it yields CASSPQLSSTDTQYF. V usage is TRBV19 and J usage is TRBJ2-3, with no clear D. Deletions cut 8 bases from V and 0 bases from J, with 15 bases between. This CDR3 contains 15 residues. Germline values: CDR1 LNHDA, CDR2 SQIVND (reference sequence).

A word on this clone: Other DNA variants within this sample encode the same CDR3. V is TRBV19 and J is TRBJ1-5; 10 bases agree with TRBD1. Germline-derived CDR1 and CDR2 are LNHDA and SQIVND (reference sequence). The CDR3 sequence is 13 residues long. V lost 9 bases and J lost 7; bases outside the gene matches: 6. CDR3 DNA sequence: TGTGCCAGCCGGGACAGGGGTACCCAGCCCCAGCATTTT. Translated: CASRDRGTQPQHF.

The CDR3 DNA reads as TGCGCCAGCAGCGATTTTTCAGGAATTACAGGGCAGTACTTC. Residues: CASSDFSGITGQYF. This rearrangement joins TRBV5-1 to TRBJ2-5, with D perhaps matching TRBD1 (6 bases). CDR3 size: 14 residues. V lost 4 bases to trimming and J lost 11 bases, with 21 bases between them. CDR1 is SGHRS and CDR2 is YFSETQ in the germline V gene.

The chain recombines TRBV18 with TRBJ1-1; 7 nucleotides align to TRBD1. This CDR3 has 14 residues. Trimming cost V 3 bases and J 5 bases; bases outside gene matches: 6. CDR1 and CDR2 (germline): KGHSH, LQKENI. The CDR3 reads CASSPRQGGTEAFF. For the CDR3, the DNA is TGTGCCAGCTCACCCCGACAGGGAGGGACTGAAGCTTTCTTT.